A single sample gave rise to the 7 T cell receptor beta chains below, sequenced in a study of T cells in Graves' hyperthyroidism and ophthalmopathy. Amplified TCR beta CDR3 regions came from RNA transcripts. HTBI primers were employed in a first-round RT-PCR of the TCR CDR3. Each CDR3 protein is one row after TCRdb ran MiXCR on the multiplex PCR reads. The sample holds more than 600,000 distinct CDR3 sequences; about 17% are singletons and the top ten take roughly 8%. The specimen sequenced was blood. The receptors shown here come from a man aged 18 to 29 with Graves' hyperthyroidism.

This chain connects TRBV19 to TRBJ2-5, with D possibly matching TRBD2 (5 bases). Deletions cut 3 bases from V and 4 bases from J, with 12 bases between. The CDR3 loop spans 14 amino acids. Germline values: CDR1 LNHDA, CDR2 SQIVND (reference sequence). The chain's CDR3 is CASSIGVEGETQYF. The CDR3 nucleotides are TGTGCCAGTAGTATCGGGGTAGAGGGAGAGACCCAGTACTTC. The variable domain in full, with the rest retrieved from reference TRBV19 and TRBJ2-5, is DGGITQSPKYLFRKEGQNVTLSCEQNLNHDAMYWYRQDPGQGLRLIYYSQIVNDFQKGDIAEGYSVSREKKESFPLTVTSAQKNPTAFYLCASSIGVEGETQYFGPGTRLLVL.

V gene TRBV20-1 combines with J gene TRBJ2-7; the D gene is possibly TRBD2 (5 bases). The CDR3 totals 14 residues. Germline loops: CDR1 DFQATT, CDR2 SNEGSKA (reference sequence). Trimming left V 2 bases short and J 1 base short, with 12 bases between. The CDR3 loop is CSARTGIQSYEQYF. The CDR3, as DNA: TGCAGTGCTAGAACCGGGATCCAATCCTACGAGCAGTACTTC.

This clonotype appeared a few times. The rearrangement joins TRBV29-1 to TRBJ2-7; 12 bases map to TRBD2. Germline trimming cut 7 bases from V and 7 bases from J; bases unmatched to any gene: 8. This CDR3 has 13 amino acids. In germline, CDR1 is SQVTM, CDR2 ANQGSEA. This CDR3 reads CSATPGLAGEQYF. CDR3 sequence (DNA): TGCAGCGCGACCCCCGGACTAGCGGGGGAGCAGTACTTC.

A few counts support this clonotype. V gene TRBV12-5 combines with J gene TRBJ2-1, with D uncertain. CDR3 length equals 15 residues. Trimming took off 0 bases at V and 2 bases at J, with 8 bases between the two ends. Germline lookup yields CDR1 LGHNT and CDR2 FRNRAP. The DNA of the CDR3 is TGTGCTAGTGGTTTGGTGGCAGGTGCCTACAATGAGCAGTTCTTC. This codes for CASGLVAGAYNEQFF.

At least ten counts were recorded for this clonotype. The chain recombines TRBV7-8 with TRBJ2-5; the match to TRBD2 covers 10 bases. Germline trimming cut 3 bases from V and 5 bases from J; bases unmatched to any gene: 6. The CDR3 consists of 15 residues. In germline, CDR1 is SGHVS, CDR2 FQNEAQ. CDR3: CASSLPSGRWETQYF. For the CDR3, the DNA is TGTGCCAGCAGCTTGCCTAGCGGGAGATGGGAGACCCAGTACTTC.

The chain couples TRBV6-2 or TRBV6-3 to TRBJ2-7; D not certain. The V gene lost 6 bases and the J gene lost 3 bases, with 9 bases spanning the gap. Germline CDR1 is MNHEY and CDR2 is SVGEGT. This CDR3 has 12 residues. The CDR3 reads CASSDKFYEQYF. The CDR3 DNA reads as TGTGCCAGCAGCGACAAATTCTACGAGCAGTACTTC.

The DNA of the CDR3 is TGTGCCAGCAGGCACAGCAGGGCCCCTGGAAACACCATATATTTT. As protein: CASRHSRAPGNTIYF. J is TRBJ1-3 and V is TRBV7-2; a possible D gene is TRBD1 (5 bases). CDR3 size: 15 residues. Germline CDR1 is SGHTA and CDR2 is FQGNSA. V gave up 6 bases and J gave up 2 bases, with 14 bases separating them. Full variable domain (outside the CDR3, taken from reference TRBV7-2 and TRBJ1-3): GAGVSQSPSNKVTEKGKDVELRCDPISGHTALYWYRQSLGQGLEFLIYFQGNSAPDKSGLPSDRFSAERTGGSVSTLTIQRTQQEDSAVYLCASRHSRAPGNTIYFGEGSWLTVV.